What follows is one T cell receptor beta chain and its context. Its antigen is undetermined. The authors ran a second PCR of about 7 to 11 cycles using a sample-barcoded 5' primer and a J-beta primer mix. TCRdb re-called the 5' RACE reads through MiXCR, storing one row per CDR3 protein. The repertoire holds a few hundred thousand distinct CDR3 sequences, with about 55% as singletons. These data are taken from a study of blood T cells in healthy people across ages. Overall study context: Per two T cells, template switching captured roughly one barcoded beta molecule. Regarding the study as a whole: Because donor CMV status was unknown, expanded clonotype changes were possibly confounded.

The CDR3 is 14 residues long. The clonotype was recovered from a man aged 55 to 70 in good health. The chain has TRBV21-1 and TRBJ2-5; the D call in the table, TRBD2, was not verified against the DNA. The J call may not be correct, given that the DNA end is closer to TRBJ2-7. TRBV21-1 is deemed a pseudogene. The sample consisted of blood. CDR3 sequence reads: CASRVRGKADEQYF. The CDR3 coding sequence is TGTGCCAGCAGAGTTCGCGGGAAGGCCGACGAGCAGTACTTC.